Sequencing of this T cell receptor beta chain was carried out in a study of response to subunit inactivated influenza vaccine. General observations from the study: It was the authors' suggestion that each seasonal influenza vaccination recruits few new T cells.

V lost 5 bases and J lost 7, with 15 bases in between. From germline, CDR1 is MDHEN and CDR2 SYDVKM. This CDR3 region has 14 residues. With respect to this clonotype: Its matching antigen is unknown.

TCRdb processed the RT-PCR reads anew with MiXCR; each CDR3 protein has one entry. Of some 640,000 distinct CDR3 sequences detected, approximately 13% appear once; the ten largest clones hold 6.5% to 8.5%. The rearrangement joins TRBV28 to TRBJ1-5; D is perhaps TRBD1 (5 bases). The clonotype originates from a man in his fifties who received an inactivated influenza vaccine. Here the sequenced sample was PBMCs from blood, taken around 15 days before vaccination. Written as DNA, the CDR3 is TGTGCCAGCAGTGGCTGGCGGGGCGGACAGCCCCAGCATTTT. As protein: CASSGWRGGQPQHF.